The 14 T cell receptor beta chains given below trace back to one sample, sequenced in a study of cytomegalovirus exposure and HLA in healthy donors. In the PCR, 60 Vbeta and 13 Jbeta primers were used. Assay used: immunoSEQ multiplex PCR; TCRdb lists only in-frame clones, some missing. The sample lists around 91,000 clones; 78% were seen once. The sequenced sample consisted of PBMCs. The source is a male donor in good health and CMV-seropositive.

This clone was counted once. CDR3 nucleotides: TGTGCCAGCAGTCCCACTGCCCAGGCCACTGAAGCTTTCTTT. This sequence encodes CASSPTAQATEAFF. The chain carries TRBV6-5 and TRBJ1-1; D not certain. Germline V lookup: CDR1 MNHEY, CDR2 SVGAGI. Trimming removed 5 bases from V and 4 bases from J, with 14 bases in between. The CDR3 contains 14 residues.

The chain employs TRBV11-2 and TRBJ2-2, with 7 bases fitting TRBD2. The J segment lost 6 bases and the V segment lost 2 bases, leaving 15 bases of the junction unmatched. The CDR3 extends over 18 amino acids. Germline lookup yields CDR1 SGHAT and CDR2 FQNNGV. The DNA for the CDR3 is TGTGCCAGCAGCTTAAGGACGTACGAGGGAGGGCCCTCCGGGGAGCTGTTTTTT. It codes for CASSLRTYEGGPSGELFF.

This clone occurred a few times. This chain links TRBV5-1 with TRBJ1-3; D is uncertain. Trimming cost V 3 bases and J 1 base, with 11 bases left between them. Germline assignment: CDR1 SGHRS and CDR2 YFSETQ. This CDR3 comprises 15 residues. The CDR3: CASSYDGASGNTIYF. The CDR3 DNA is TGCGCCAGCAGCTATGACGGAGCTTCTGGAAACACCATATATTTT.

The chain links TRBV18 to TRBJ2-7; tentative D call: TRBD1 (7 bases). The CDR3 extends over 15 amino acids. The ends were cut back, 4 bases at V and 3 bases at J, with 16 bases in the middle. The germline CDR1 and CDR2 sequences are KGHSH and LQKENI. CDR3 protein: CASSHAGQTNYEQYF. The CDR3 DNA sequence: TGTGCCAGCTCACACGCGGGACAGACCAACTACGAGCAGTACTTC.

The J gene is TRBJ2-3, the V gene TRBV5-4; maybe TRBD2 (6 bases). The CDR3 consists of 15 residues. Germline-derived CDR1 and CDR2 are SGHNT and YYREEE (reference sequence). The V and J ends lost 4 bases and 3 bases respectively, with 15 bases between them. The CDR3 loop is CASSPPGVGTDTQYF. As DNA, the CDR3 is TGTGCCAGCAGCCCGCCGGGGGTGGGAACAGATACGCAGTATTTT.

V gene TRBV2 combines with J gene TRBJ2-3; TRBD2 matches 10 bases. CDR1 and CDR2 from the germline V gene are SNHLY and FYNNEI. This CDR3 region has 18 residues. V shed 5 bases and J 2 bases; nucleotides not matched to a gene: 13. CDR3 bases: TGTGCCAGCAGTCCCTCCGTTGAGACTAGCGGGCTCACAGATACGCAGTATTTT. Its translation: CASSPSVETSGLTDTQYF.

V usage is TRBV7-2 and J usage is TRBJ2-7, with TRBD2 matching over 12 bases. The CDR3 has 15 residues. V trimming: 8 bases; J trimming: 2 bases; junction bases outside the gene matches: 7. Germline loops: CDR1 SGHTA, CDR2 FQGNSA. This CDR3 reads CASSRTSGDTYEQYF. For the CDR3, the DNA is TGTGCCAGCTCTCGGACTAGCGGGGACACCTACGAGCAGTACTTC.

This sequence joins TRBV7-2 and TRBJ2-5, with D unresolved. Germline CDR1 and CDR2: SGHTA and FQGNSA. The CDR3 extends over 16 amino acids. V lost 1 base and J lost 2, with 14 bases in between. CDR3 in amino acids: CASSLVMGSLQETQYF. The CDR3 DNA is TGTGCCAGCAGCTTAGTTATGGGCAGTTTACAAGAGACCCAGTACTTC.

The J gene is TRBJ2-2, the V gene TRBV4-1; TRBD1 agrees at 8 bases. CDR1 is MGHRA, CDR2 YSYEKL, per germline. This CDR3 has 13 residues. Unmatched junction bases numbered 5, after V lost 3 bases and J lost 11 bases. The DNA of the CDR3 is TGCGCCAGCAGCCAGCCAGGGGGCGGTGAGCTGTTTTTT. Its translation is CASSQPGGGELFF.

This chain uses TRBV18 with TRBJ1-5, with D uncertain. The germline V and J ends were trimmed by 2 bases and 9 bases, with 11 bases remaining between them. There are 13 residues in the CDR3. Germline loops: CDR1 KGHSH, CDR2 LQKENI. CDR3 coding DNA: TGTGCCAGCTCACCAAACCTAGCACCGCCCCAGCATTTT. It yields the protein CASSPNLAPPQHF.

This chain links TRBV30 with TRBJ1-4, with D possibly matching TRBD1 (6 bases). Germline CDR1 reads GTSNPN; CDR2 reads SVGIG (reference sequence). Trimming removed 3 bases at V and 8 bases at J, with 16 bases between. The length of the CDR3 is 14 residues. The CDR3 nucleotides read TGTGCCTGGAGCGCTGGACAGTTCATGGAAAAACTGTTTTTT. It translates to CAWSAGQFMEKLFF.

This chain joins TRBV2 and TRBJ2-7, with 11 bases fitting TRBD2. Germline V gene data show CDR1 as SNHLY and CDR2 as FYNNEI. The CDR3 has 14 residues. V trimming: 7 bases; J trimming: 6 bases; junction bases outside the gene matches: 8. CDR3 region: CASNLLAGVSEQYF. The CDR3 region has the DNA TGTGCCAGCAACCTACTAGCGGGAGTTTCCGAGCAGTACTTC.

CDR3 DNA sequence: TGTGCCAGCTCACCCCGGTACCAAGAGACCCAGTACTTC. Its protein product is CASSPRYQETQYF. V is TRBV18 and J is TRBJ2-5; D is unresolved. The germline V gene encodes CDR1 KGHSH and CDR2 LQKENI. The V end lost 3 bases, the J end lost 0 bases, and 5 bases lay between the germline ends. The CDR3 runs to 13 residues. The whole variable domain, filled in from reference TRBV18 and TRBJ2-5, reads NAGVMQNPRHLVRRRGQEARLRCSPMKGHSHVYWYRQLPEEGLKFMVYLQKENIIDESGMPKERFSAEFPKEGPSILRIQQVVRGDSAAYFCASSPRYQETQYFGPGTRLLVL.

This clone was seen once. The chain recombines TRBV28 with TRBJ1-5; 10 bases map to TRBD1. Germline V gene lookup returns CDR1 MDHEN and CDR2 SYDVKM. The J segment lost 1 base and the V segment lost 5 bases, leaving 5 bases of the junction unmatched. This CDR3 is built from 16 residues. The CDR3 nucleotides read TGTGCCAGCAGTCCGACAGGGGGCGCGAGCAATCAGCCCCAGCATTTT. It is translated as CASSPTGGASNQPQHF.